The entry below gives a single TCR beta chain sequence along with its context. RNA amounts of roughly 0.5 to 1 ug underwent reverse transcription with random hexamers. Amplification of TCR beta CDR3 across 54 Vbeta and 13 Jbeta was performed with immunoSEQ multiplex PCR. One entry per CDR3 protein results from TCRdb running MiXCR on the immunoSEQ multiplex PCR reads. Of about 280,000 distinct CDR3 sequences detected, roughly 84% appear once; the ten largest clones hold over 0.09%. This record comes from a study of CD8 T cells in Susac syndrome. Trimming took 4 bases from V and 7 from J; bases not matched to a gene: 7. Germline assignment: CDR1 SGHVS and CDR2 FNYEAQ. The CDR3 is made up of 14 amino acids. The study used treatment-naive patients who had stable or active relapsing-remitting disease as multiple sclerosis controls. Negative isolation yielded CD4+ and CD8+ T cells, and FACS enriched TEMRA cells.

The sequence was collected from a human donor with multiple sclerosis. The chain couples TRBV7-6 to TRBJ2-1; 7 bases line up with TRBD2. Sample: CD8+ T cells from PBMCs. The CDR3 is CASSYRAGVNEQFF. The CDR3, as DNA: TGTGCCAGCAGCTATCGGGCGGGAGTAAATGAGCAGTTCTTC.